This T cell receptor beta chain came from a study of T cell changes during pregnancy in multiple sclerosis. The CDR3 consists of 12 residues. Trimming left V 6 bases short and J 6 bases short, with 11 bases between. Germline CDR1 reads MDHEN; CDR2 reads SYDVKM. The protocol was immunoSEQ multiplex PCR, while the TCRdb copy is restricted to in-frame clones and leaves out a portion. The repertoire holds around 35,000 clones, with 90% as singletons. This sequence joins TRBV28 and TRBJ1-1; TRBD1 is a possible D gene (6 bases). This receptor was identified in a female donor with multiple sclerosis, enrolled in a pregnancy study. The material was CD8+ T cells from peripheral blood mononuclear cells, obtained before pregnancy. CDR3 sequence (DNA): TGTGCCAGCAGCAGGGGAGAGGCTGAAGCTTTCTTT. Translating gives CASSRGEAEAFF.